Following are 26 T cell receptor beta chains from one sample sequenced in a study of CD8 T cells in Susac syndrome. Random hexamers were used to reverse transcribe an amount of about 0.45 to 1 ug RNA. TCRdb ran MiXCR on the immunoSEQ multiplex PCR reads and lists one entry per CDR3 protein. The sample records approximately 170,000 distinct CDR3 sequences, around 95% being singletons. The specimen sequenced was CD4+ T cells from PBMCs. The receptors were sampled from a human donor in good health.

The chain joins TRBV29-1 to TRBJ1-3; TRBD1 aligns across 9 bases. The ends lost 7 bases at V and 2 bases at J; junction bases unmatched: 6. The CDR3 contains 14 residues. Germline CDR1 reads SQVTM; CDR2 reads ANQGSEA. CDR3 amino acids: CSAFGQGTGNTIYF. DNA of the CDR3: TGCAGCGCTTTCGGACAGGGGACTGGAAACACCATATATTTT.

This chain connects TRBV3-1 to TRBJ1-3, with D possibly being TRBD1 (5 bases). The V and J ends lost 11 bases and 3 bases respectively, with 11 bases between them. Germline lookup yields CDR1 LGHDT and CDR2 YNNKEL (reference sequence). The CDR3 is made up of 12 amino acids. The chain's CDR3 is CAVGADGNTIYF. The CDR3 DNA is TGTGCCGTCGGGGCAGATGGAAACACCATATATTTT.

The V call is TRBV5-1, the J call TRBJ1-1; TRBD1 agrees at 9 bases. J was trimmed by 9 bases and V by 4 bases; bases with no gene match: 4. The CDR3 has 12 residues. Germline values: CDR1 SGHRS, CDR2 YFSETQ. DNA of the CDR3: TGCGCCAGCAGCCCCGGACAGGGGCAAGCTTTCTTT. This translates into CASSPGQGQAFF.

CDR3 residues: CASSLGGTATYEQYF. The CDR3 DNA reads as TGCGCCAGCAGCTTGGGGGGGACAGCTACCTACGAGCAGTACTTC. The chain has TRBV5-1 and TRBJ2-7; 7 bases line up with TRBD1. Losses at the gene ends were 0 bases for V and 2 bases for J; bases not matched to a gene: 5. The CDR3 has 15 amino acids. CDR1 SGHRS and CDR2 YFSETQ come from the germline V gene.

This rearrangement joins TRBV4-1 to TRBJ2-5; D remains ambiguous. This CDR3 has 17 amino acids. Trimming pared 1 base from V and 0 bases from J, leaving 15 bases between. Germline-derived CDR1 and CDR2 are MGHRA and YSYEKL. In DNA form, the CDR3 reads TGCGCCAGCAGCCAAGGACGGAAGCCTTGGTACCAAGAGACCCAGTACTTC. This encodes CASSQGRKPWYQETQYF.

A few counts support this clonotype. The J gene is TRBJ2-7, the V gene TRBV11-2, with D tentatively TRBD1 (6 bases). V shed 8 bases and J shed 1 base, with 12 bases lying between them. CDR1 and CDR2 from the germline V gene are SGHAT and FQNNGV. The CDR3 runs 13 residues. The CDR3 loop is CASSMDRSYEQYF. DNA for the CDR3: TGTGCCAGCTCTATGGACAGATCCTACGAGCAGTACTTC.

The V and J genes are TRBV18 and TRBJ1-2; perhaps TRBD1 as D (6 bases). Germline V gene lookup returns CDR1 KGHSH and CDR2 LQKENI. The CDR3 has 16 residues. Trimming removed 3 bases at V and 0 bases at J, with 14 bases between. CDR3 sequence: CASSPTDSRTNYGYTF. The DNA for the CDR3 is TGTGCCAGCTCACCGACGGACAGCCGAACTAACTATGGCTACACCTTC.

This chain connects TRBV19 to TRBJ1-2; the D is unclear. There are 15 residues in the CDR3. V was shortened by 5 bases and J by 0 bases, with 13 bases between the two germline ends. Germline loops: CDR1 LNHDA, CDR2 SQIVND (reference sequence). The CDR3 bases are TGTGCCAGTAGTTTCAGACCGTTCGCTAACTATGGCTACACCTTC. This codes for CASSFRPFANYGYTF.

The genes are TRBV18 and TRBJ2-7, with 7 nucleotides matching TRBD2. Germline assignment: CDR1 KGHSH and CDR2 LQKENI. The junction had 8 bases not matched to a gene; V was cut back by 2 bases and J by 4 bases. CDR3 length: 15 amino acids. The CDR3 DNA reads as TGTGCCAGCTCACCAGCCGGACTAGGGCGTTACGAGCAGTACTTC. Translation: CASSPAGLGRYEQYF.

The chain links TRBV7-2 to TRBJ2-6; 11 bases match TRBD1. This CDR3 region has 19 residues. CDR1 SGHTA and CDR2 FQGNSA come from the germline V gene. V gave up 4 bases and J gave up 4 bases; unmatched junction bases: 12. This chain's CDR3 is CASSSPPGTGGRGANVLTF. CDR3 nucleotide sequence: TGTGCCAGCAGCTCACCACCCGGGACAGGGGGTAGAGGGGCCAACGTCCTGACTTTC.

The V gene is TRBV20-1, the J gene TRBJ2-3, with TRBD2 matching over 9 bases. CDR1 is DFQATT and CDR2 is SNEGSKA in the germline V gene (reference sequence). J lost 4 bases, V lost 5 bases, and 19 bases had no gene match. The CDR3 contains 18 residues. The DNA of the CDR3 is TGCAGTGCTGACGTGGGATCTGACAGGGCGGGGGGGTCAGATACGCAGTATTTT. Its protein product is CSADVGSDRAGGSDTQYF.

The rearrangement uses TRBV7-6 and TRBJ2-1; D is undetermined. Looked up from germline, CDR1 is SGHVS and CDR2 is FNYEAQ. Trimming took off 6 bases at V and 4 bases at J, with 10 bases between the two ends. The CDR3 has 13 amino acids. The CDR3 loop reads CASRGDGYNEQFF. In DNA, the CDR3 is TGTGCCAGCAGAGGCGACGGTTACAATGAGCAGTTCTTC.

The rearrangement links TRBV5-1 to TRBJ2-2; 10 bases fit TRBD1. The CDR3 runs 14 residues. In germline, CDR1 is SGHRS, CDR2 YFSETQ. The V segment lost 7 bases and the J segment 6 bases; nucleotides outside the gene matches: 6. As DNA, the CDR3 is TGCGCCAGCTACCGACAGGGGGCGGCCGGGGAGCTGTTTTTT. Protein product: CASYRQGAAGELFF.

V is TRBV29-1 and J is TRBJ1-5, with D unclear. Trimming cost V 4 bases and J 7 bases, with 14 bases left between them. There are 13 residues in the CDR3. Germline V gene data show CDR1 as SQVTM and CDR2 as ANQGSEA. CDR3: CSVGRGSGQPQHF. In DNA, the CDR3 is TGCAGCGTTGGGAGAGGCAGCGGCCAGCCCCAGCATTTT.

This rearrangement joins TRBV6-5 to TRBJ1-1; 8 bases are shared with TRBD1. Losses at the gene ends were 5 bases for V and 11 bases for J; bases not matched to a gene: 10. This CDR3 has 13 residues. The germline CDR1 and CDR2 sequences are MNHEY and SVGAGI. CDR3 sequence reads: CASSLDRGERAFF. DNA for the CDR3: TGTGCCAGCAGTCTCGACAGGGGAGAACGGGCTTTCTTT.

The V and J genes are TRBV7-9 and TRBJ1-3, with TRBD1 as a possible D gene (5 bases). CDR3 length: 15 residues. Germline V lookup: CDR1 SEHNR, CDR2 FQNEAQ (reference sequence). The germline V and J ends were trimmed by 5 bases and 1 base, with 12 bases remaining between them. The CDR3 loop reads CASSPKGHSGNTIYF. As DNA, the CDR3 is TGTGCCAGCAGCCCCAAAGGACATTCTGGAAACACCATATATTTT.

This clonotype was seen a few times. V usage is TRBV2 and J usage is TRBJ2-7; no clear D gene. In germline, CDR1 is SNHLY, CDR2 FYNNEI. This CDR3 contains 10 residues. V gave up 8 bases and J gave up 3 bases, with 5 bases separating them. As DNA, the CDR3 is TGTGCCAGCTCGGACTACGAGCAGTACTTC. It specifies CASSDYEQYF. Together with reference TRBV2 and TRBJ2-7, the CDR3 gives the full variable domain: EPEVTQTPSHQVTQMGQEVILRCVPISNHLYFYWYRQILGQKVEFLVSFYNNEISEKSEIFDDQFSVERPDGSNFTLKIRSTKLEDSAMYFCASSDYEQYFGPGTRLTVT.

The CDR3, as DNA: TGTGCCAGCAGCTTAGAATCTGCCAGGGGTAAGCAGTTCTTC. It is translated as CASSLESARGKQFF. The J gene is TRBJ2-1, the V gene TRBV7-2; the D gene is possibly TRBD1 (6 bases). Trimming took off 1 base at V and 11 bases at J, with 15 bases between the two ends. Per germline, CDR1 SGHTA and CDR2 FQGNSA. The CDR3 is 14 residues long.

The chain links TRBV7-3 to TRBJ1-1; D is perhaps TRBD1 (5 bases). Germline V CDR1 and CDR2: SGHTA, FQGTGA. The CDR3 is made up of 14 amino acids. The ends were cut back, 1 base at V and 6 bases at J, with 12 bases in the middle. This CDR3 reads CASSLRNSGAEAFF. CDR3 nucleotides: TGTGCCAGCAGCTTAAGGAACTCGGGGGCTGAAGCTTTCTTT.

The chain recombines TRBV4-2 with TRBJ2-3; 10 bases are shared with TRBD2. The CDR3 is made up of 15 amino acids. V was pared by 2 bases and J by 6 bases, with 5 bases of the junction left unmatched. CDR1 is LGHNA, CDR2 YNFKEQ, per germline. This CDR3 is CASSQTAGGPDTQYF. The CDR3, as DNA: TGTGCCAGCAGCCAAACAGCGGGGGGGCCTGATACGCAGTATTTT.

V is TRBV7-9 and J is TRBJ2-2, with no clear D. The V end lost 1 base, the J end lost 6 bases, and 6 bases lay between the germline ends. The length of the CDR3 is 13 residues. CDR1 SEHNR and CDR2 FQNEAQ come from the germline V gene (reference sequence). The CDR3 spells CASSLEWAGELFF. DNA of the CDR3: TGTGCCAGCAGCTTAGAGTGGGCCGGGGAGCTGTTTTTT.

The genes are TRBV29-1 and TRBJ2-7; D is unclear. The length of the CDR3 is 13 residues. Per germline, CDR1 SQVTM and CDR2 ANQGSEA. Between the trimmed V and J ends, which lost 6 bases and 4 bases, there was a span of 16 bases. The CDR3 coding sequence is TGCAGCGTCGCCCCCCAGTTGGGGTACGAGCAGTACTTC. Protein product: CSVAPQLGYEQYF.

This clonotype has just one count. The gene calls are TRBV2 and TRBJ2-6; maybe TRBD2 (6 bases). The CDR3 is made up of 13 amino acids. Germline assignment: CDR1 SNHLY and CDR2 FYNNEI. Trimming shortened V by 11 bases and J by 4 bases, and 12 bases separated the two germline ends. The CDR3 is CAGSGRGANVLTF. The CDR3 DNA is TGTGCCGGGTCGGGGAGGGGGGCCAACGTCCTGACTTTC.

The J gene is TRBJ2-1, the V gene TRBV4-1, with TRBD2 matching over 8 bases. The V and J ends lost 4 bases and 8 bases, in that order; junction bases with no gene match: 13. The germline CDR1 and CDR2 sequences are MGHRA and YSYEKL. The CDR3 loop spans 16 amino acids. CDR3 protein: CASSPLLGLEVDEQFF. Here the CDR3 DNA reads TGCGCCAGCAGCCCCCTTCTGGGACTAGAGGTGGATGAGCAGTTCTTC.

This chain uses TRBV6-2 or TRBV6-3 with TRBJ2-6, with 9 positions matching TRBD1. CDR1 and CDR2 from the germline V gene are MNHEY and SVGEGT. This CDR3 comprises 18 residues. V was pared by 0 bases and J by 5 bases, with 8 bases of the junction left unmatched. CDR3 amino acids: CASSYSRTGDPWANVLTF. CDR3 bases: TGTGCCAGCAGTTACTCTAGGACAGGGGACCCCTGGGCCAACGTCCTGACTTTC.

On this clonotype itself: Germline is not matched at one junction end, which may reflect a read error. The chain links TRBV2 to TRBJ1-6; 9 bases line up with TRBD1. This CDR3 is built from 15 residues. CDR1 is SNHLY and CDR2 is FYNNEI in the germline V gene. The CDR3 protein is CASSEVTGQGSPFHF. The CDR3 nucleotides read TGTGCCAGCAGTGAAGTGACGGGACAGGGCTCACCCTTCCACTTT.